This TCR beta chain was observed in a study of blood T cell repertoires in COVID-19. With V trimmed by 4 bases and J by 1 base, 5 bases remained unmatched. Germline CDR1 reads SGHRS; CDR2 reads YFSETQ. The CDR3 has 16 amino acids. Assay: immunoSEQ multiplex PCR; the TCRdb copy retains only in-frame clones and omits some. Counted here are fewer than 350,000 clones, around 85% occurring once; the ten biggest clones make up 2.1%. The sequence was collected from a young woman who had recovered from COVID-19. This sequence joins TRBV5-1 and TRBJ2-7, with 13 bases aligning to TRBD2. Sequenced material: peripheral blood. CDR3 DNA sequence: TGCGCCAGCAGCCCGGAGGGACTAGCGGGGTCCTACGAGCAGTACTTC. Protein: CASSPEGLAGSYEQYF.